A single sample is the source of the 14 T cell receptor beta chains below, sequenced in a study of graft-versus-host responses after intestinal transplantation. The assay was immunoSEQ multiplex PCR, and TCRdb's table has in-frame clones only and misses some. The data show around 96,000 clones, roughly 90% seen once. Antigens of these TCRs are unknown. The source was unstimulated CD4+ T cells sorted from spleen or lymph node cells, collected before intestinal transplant. These receptors originate from a human donor who received an intestinal transplant.

The sample holds one count of this clone. The CDR3 sequence: CAISESVMSYEQYF. In nucleotides, the CDR3 is TGTGCCATCAGTGAGTCAGTAATGAGCTACGAGCAGTACTTC. V is TRBV10-3 and J is TRBJ2-7, with D unresolved. The germline V gene has CDR1 ENHRY and CDR2 SYGVKD. This CDR3 is built from 14 residues. Trimming removed 0 bases at V and 3 bases at J, with 9 bases between.

The rearrangement uses TRBV18 and TRBJ1-1, with TRBD1 identical over 11 bases. This CDR3 has 15 amino acids. Trimming at V came to 3 bases and at J to 4 bases, leaving 4 bases not matched to a gene. Germline CDR1 KGHSH, CDR2 LQKENI. CDR3 DNA: TGTGCCAGCTCACCGGGACAGGGGGGAGGCACTGAAGCTTTCTTT. Translation gives CASSPGQGGGTEAFF.

The V call is TRBV5-1, the J call TRBJ1-1; D is possibly TRBD1 (5 bases). The CDR3 totals 14 residues. Germline V gives CDR1 SGHRS, CDR2 YFSETQ. The ends were cut back, 4 bases at V and 0 bases at J, with 10 bases in the middle. The CDR3 is CASSHGTLNTEAFF. The DNA for the CDR3 is TGCGCCAGCAGCCACGGGACTTTGAACACTGAAGCTTTCTTT.

The V gene is TRBV11-2, the J gene TRBJ2-7; 7 bases fit TRBD1. The CDR3 is made up of 14 amino acids. CDR1 and CDR2 from the germline V gene are SGHAT and FQNNGV. The trim removed 6 bases at V and 2 bases at J, leaving 7 bases unmatched. The CDR3 spells CASSPSQGAYEQYF. The CDR3 DNA sequence: TGTGCCAGCAGTCCCAGTCAGGGGGCCTACGAGCAGTACTTC.

The chain employs TRBV19 and TRBJ1-6; D may be TRBD1 (5 bases). This CDR3 comprises 13 residues. Trimming shortened V by 4 bases and J by 10 bases, and 11 bases separated the two germline ends. Germline CDR1 is LNHDA and CDR2 is SQIVND (reference sequence). CDR3 DNA: TGTGCCAGTAGTAAGCCAGGGTACTCACCCCTCCACTTT. This sequence encodes CASSKPGYSPLHF.

V usage is TRBV9 and J usage is TRBJ1-6; 9 nucleotides line up with TRBD1. The CDR3 is 14 amino acids. The ends lost 0 bases at V and 8 bases at J; junction bases unmatched: 0. Germline assignment: CDR1 SGDLS and CDR2 YYNGEE. DNA for the CDR3: TGTGCCAGCAGCGTAGGGGACAGGGATTCACCCCTCCACTTT. Protein sequence: CASSVGDRDSPLHF.

The chain recombines TRBV19 with TRBJ2-7; 8 nucleotides match TRBD2. The V gene end was trimmed by 3 bases and the J gene end by 4 bases; junction bases not matched to a gene: 14. The CDR3 is made up of 17 amino acids. Germline V gives CDR1 LNHDA, CDR2 SQIVND (reference sequence). CDR3 region: CASSISPLPGGNYEQYF. CDR3 nucleotide sequence: TGTGCCAGTAGTATCAGCCCTCTACCGGGAGGGAATTACGAGCAGTACTTC.

V gene TRBV6-1 combines with J gene TRBJ2-7; TRBD1 is a possible D gene (5 bases). Germline-derived CDR1 and CDR2 are MNHNS and SASEGT. Trimming shortened V by 2 bases and J by 3 bases, and 20 bases separated the two germline ends. CDR3 length: 17 residues. Here the CDR3 DNA reads TGTGCCAGCAGTGAATTCGTAAGGGGAACGCATAACTACGAGCAGTACTTC. It encodes CASSEFVRGTHNYEQYF.

This rearrangement joins TRBV5-1 to TRBJ2-2; D not resolved. The CDR3 has 13 amino acids. The V gene lost 5 bases and the J gene lost 4 bases, with 9 bases spanning the gap. The germline CDR1 and CDR2 sequences are SGHRS and YFSETQ. CDR3 protein: CASRVDATGELFF. CDR3 in DNA: TGCGCCAGCAGAGTAGATGCCACCGGGGAGCTGTTTTTT.

The chain joins TRBV25-1 to TRBJ2-1; a possible D gene is TRBD1 (7 bases). Germline CDR1 reads MGHDK; CDR2 reads SYGVNS. The V end lost 7 bases, the J end lost 10 bases, and 20 bases lay between the germline ends. The CDR3 has 14 amino acids. The CDR3 bases are TGTGCCAGCAACTTTGCAGGGGGAGGCGAAGAGCAGTTCTTC. Its translation is CASNFAGGGEEQFF. Using reference TRBV25-1 and TRBJ2-1 for the parts outside the CDR3, the full variable domain is EADIYQTPRYLVIGTGKKITLECSQTMGHDKMYWYQQDPGMELHLIHYSYGVNSTEKGDLSSESTVSRIRTEHFPLTLESARPSHTSQYLCASNFAGGGEEQFFGPGTRLTVL.

This sequence joins TRBV4-1 and TRBJ2-7; 7 bases align to TRBD1. Per germline, CDR1 MGHRA and CDR2 YSYEKL. V dropped 0 bases and J dropped 2; count of bases not matched to a gene: 10. The CDR3 loop spans 17 amino acids. The CDR3 nucleotides are TGCGCCAGCAGCCAAGAATACAGGGGAATCTGGACCTACGAGCAGTACTTC. It translates to CASSQEYRGIWTYEQYF.

The chain joins TRBV29-1 to TRBJ2-1, with TRBD2 matching over 12 bases. V lost 6 bases, J lost 10 bases, and 10 bases stayed unmatched. The CDR3 sequence is 14 residues long. CDR1 and CDR2 from the germline V gene are SQVTM and ANQGSEA. The CDR3 coding sequence is TGCAGCGTGATTCCTAGCGGGAGGGTCGGAGAGCAGTTCTTC. It yields the protein CSVIPSGRVGEQFF.

On this clone itself: Other nucleotide sequences in the sample specify the same CDR3. This chain uses TRBV29-1 with TRBJ1-2; TRBD1 matches 7 bases. The CDR3 contains 12 residues. CDR1 is SQVTM and CDR2 is ANQGSEA in the germline V gene. Unmatched junction bases numbered 2, after V lost 6 bases and J lost 1 base. CDR3: CSVGQSNYGYTF. The CDR3 coding sequence is TGCAGCGTGGGACAGAGTAACTATGGCTACACCTTC. Filled out from reference TRBV29-1 and TRBJ1-2, the complete variable domain reads SAVISQKPSRDICQRGTSLTIQCQVDSQVTMMFWYRQQPGQSLTLIATANQGSEATYESGFVIDKFPISRPNLTFSTLTVSNMSPEDSSIYLCSVGQSNYGYTFGSGTRLTVV.

With respect to this clone: Germline and junction disagree at one end, which may indicate a read error. The chain has TRBV19 and TRBJ2-1, with 7 bases lining up with TRBD1. Per germline, CDR1 LNHDA and CDR2 SQIVND (reference sequence). The CDR3 is 12 amino acids. CDR3 sequence reads: CASSLRQGHLLF. CDR3 sequence (DNA): TGTGCCAGTAGTCTACGACAGGGACACCTCCTCTTC. The complete variable domain, with remaining parts taken from reference TRBV19 and TRBJ2-1, reads DGGITQSPKYLFRKEGQNVTLSCEQNLNHDAMYWYRQDPGQGLRLIYYSQIVNDFQKGDIAEGYSVSREKKESFPLTVTSAQKNPTAFYLCASSLRQGHLLFGPGTRLTVL.